This T cell receptor beta chain was found in a study of blood T cell repertoires in COVID-19. Study-wide context: PBMCs, B-cell-depleted T cells, or T cells provided the cDNA or gDNA that made up the material.

Germline lookup yields CDR1 SGDLS and CDR2 YYNGEE. The V gene end was trimmed by 7 bases and the J gene end by 3 bases; junction bases not matched to a gene: 10. This CDR3 region has 14 residues. Data came from immunoSEQ multiplex PCR; TCRdb stores just in-frame clones and leaves some out. The sample consists of around 130,000 clones, more than 70% of them appearing once. This clonotype originated in a human donor in a cohort sampled during active COVID-19. Specimen: peripheral blood. V usage is TRBV9 and J usage is TRBJ2-7, with 7 bases aligning to TRBD1. The CDR3 region is CASGHRDSHYEQYF. CDR3 DNA sequence: TGTGCCAGCGGCCACCGGGACAGCCACTACGAGCAGTACTTC. Full variable domain (remainder filled in from reference TRBV9 and TRBJ2-7): DSGVTQTPKHLITATGQRVTLRCSPRSGDLSVYWYQQSLDQGLQFLIQYYNGEERAKGNILERFSAQQFPDLHSELNLSSLELGDSALYFCASGHRDSHYEQYFGPGTRLTVT.